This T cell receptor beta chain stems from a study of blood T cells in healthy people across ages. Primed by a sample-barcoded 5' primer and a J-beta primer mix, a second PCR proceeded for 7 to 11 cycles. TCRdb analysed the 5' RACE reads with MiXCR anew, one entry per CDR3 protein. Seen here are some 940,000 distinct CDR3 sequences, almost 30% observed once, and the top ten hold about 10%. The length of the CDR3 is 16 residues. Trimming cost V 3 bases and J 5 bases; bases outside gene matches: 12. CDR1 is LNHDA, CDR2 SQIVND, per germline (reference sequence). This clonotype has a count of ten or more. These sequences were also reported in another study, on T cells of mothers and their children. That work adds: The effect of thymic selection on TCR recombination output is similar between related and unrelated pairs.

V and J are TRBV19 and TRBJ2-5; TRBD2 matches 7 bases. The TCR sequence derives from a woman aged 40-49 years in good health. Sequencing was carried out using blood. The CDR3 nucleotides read TGTGCCAGTAGTATTGTTGCGGGGGTACCCCGGGAGACCCAGTACTTC. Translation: CASSIVAGVPRETQYF.